One sample yielded the 17 T cell receptor beta chains listed below, sequenced in a study of read filtering for tumor transcriptome and immune sequencing. From about 400 ng of RNA, a library with molecular barcoded alpha/delta and beta/gamma adaptors was made. From the reads, TCRdb called clonotypes with MiXCR, one entry per CDR3 protein. The table shows about 58,000 distinct CDR3 sequences, with 9% to 15% occurring only once. The sequenced material came from a population of CD138-negative cells sorted from bone marrow. These receptors were collected from a donor at least 40 years old with multiple myeloma.

This clonotype was observed many times. The chain has TRBV7-3 and TRBJ1-5; D is possibly TRBD1 (5 bases). The CDR3 runs to 13 residues. The ends were cut back, 5 bases at V and 10 bases at J, with 15 bases in the middle. Germline V gives CDR1 SGHTA, CDR2 FQGTGA. CDR3: CASSQSGGGPQHF. In DNA form, the CDR3 reads TGTGCCAGCAGCCAAAGCGGGGGGGGACCCCAGCATTTT.

This clonotype came up many times. V usage is TRBV7-9 and J usage is TRBJ2-2, with D possibly being TRBD1 or TRBD2 (5 bases each). Germline V CDR1 and CDR2: SEHNR, FQNEAQ (reference sequence). This CDR3 is 14 amino acids long. Deletions cut 10 bases from V and 4 bases from J, with 16 bases between. This CDR3 is CATRRGTGTGELFF. As DNA, the CDR3 is TGTGCCACCCGTAGAGGGACGGGCACCGGGGAGCTGTTTTTT. Filled out from reference TRBV7-9 and TRBJ2-2, the complete variable domain reads DTGVSQNPRHKITKRGQNVTFRCDPISEHNRLYWYRQTLGQGPEFLTYFQNEAQLEKSRLLSDRFSAERPKGSFSTLEIQRTEQGDSAMYLCATRRGTGTGELFFGEGSRLTVL.

By proportion, this clonotype is medium-sized. The gene calls are TRBV2 and TRBJ2-2, with D tentatively TRBD1 or TRBD2 (6 bases each). CDR1 is SNHLY, CDR2 FYNNEI, per germline. Trimming removed 2 bases from V and 1 base from J, with 11 bases in between. The CDR3 runs to 16 residues. The CDR3 sequence: CASSEWGAKNTGELFF. CDR3 in DNA: TGTGCCAGCAGTGAATGGGGGGCGAAGAACACCGGGGAGCTGTTTTTT.

This clonotype appeared many times. This chain joins TRBV4-1 and TRBJ2-7; weak D call: TRBD1 (6 bases). The CDR3 spans 15 residues. Germline V gene sequence: CDR1 MGHRA, CDR2 YSYEKL. The V end was cut by 3 bases, the J end by 1 base, with 13 bases between. CDR3 nucleotide sequence: TGCGCCAGCAGCCACGACTGGGACATGTCCTACGAGCAGTACTTC. It yields the protein CASSHDWDMSYEQYF.

This clonotype has at least ten counts. This chain connects TRBV20-1 to TRBJ2-7, with 8 bases fitting TRBD1. The CDR3 is made up of 14 amino acids. Germline assignment: CDR1 DFQATT and CDR2 SNEGSKA (reference sequence). V trimming: 3 bases; J trimming: 4 bases; junction bases outside the gene matches: 8. The CDR3 bases are TGCAGTGCTAGCCGACAGGGGAAACTGTACGAGCAGTACTTC. Encoded protein: CSASRQGKLYEQYF.

At least ten counts were recorded for this clonotype. The CDR3 sequence is CASSPPEANQPQHF. The CDR3 bases are TGTGCCAGCTCACCACCAGAAGCCAATCAGCCCCAGCATTTT. This rearrangement joins TRBV18 to TRBJ1-5; D is uncertain. The CDR3 has 14 residues. Germline V lookup: CDR1 KGHSH, CDR2 LQKENI. Trimming pared 0 bases from V and 3 bases from J, leaving 6 bases between. Complete variable domain (other parts from reference TRBV18 and TRBJ1-5): NAGVMQNPRHLVRRRGQEARLRCSPMKGHSHVYWYRQLPEEGLKFMVYLQKENIIDESGMPKERFSAEFPKEGPSILRIQQVVRGDSAAYFCASSPPEANQPQHFGDGTRLSIL.

A word on this clonotype: Compared with germline, one end of the junction differs, possibly owing to a read error. The rearrangement links TRBV10-1 to TRBJ2-3; D not certain. The CDR3 extends over 13 amino acids. CDR1 is WNHNN and CDR2 is SYGVQD in the germline V gene (reference sequence). The CDR3 protein is CASSGGSIDTQYF. The CDR3 coding sequence is TGCGCCAGCAGTGGCGGTAGCATAGATACGCAGTATTTT.

This clonotype showed up many times. The rearrangement joins TRBV2 to TRBJ2-7; D call uncertain. This CDR3 has 14 amino acids. The V end was cut by 3 bases, the J end by 3 bases, with 12 bases between. Germline CDR1 and CDR2: SNHLY and FYNNEI. The CDR3 reads CASSEPPQVYEQYF. As DNA, the CDR3 is TGTGCCAGCAGTGAGCCCCCGCAGGTCTACGAGCAGTACTTC.

This sequence joins TRBV12-3 or TRBV12-4 and TRBJ2-7; D gene ambiguous. The CDR3 runs to 12 residues. V lost 5 bases, J lost 13 bases, and 18 bases lay in between. CDR3 sequence reads: CASSAGGSNPYF. Here the CDR3 DNA reads TGTGCCAGCAGTGCAGGCGGCTCCAACCCATACTTC.

This clonotype was recorded many times. The gene calls are TRBV9 and TRBJ2-1; TRBD2 might be the D (5 bases). CDR1 and CDR2 from the germline V gene are SGDLS and YYNGEE. The ends were cut back, 3 bases at V and 9 bases at J, with 16 bases in the middle. This CDR3 has 14 residues. The CDR3 DNA follows: TGTGCCAGCAGCGGAGAGGGCCAGTTCGGTGAGCAGTTCTTC. Protein product: CASSGEGQFGEQFF.

The sample holds many counts of this clonotype. This chain uses TRBV6-2 or TRBV6-3 with TRBJ1-5; 8 nucleotides align to TRBD1. Trimming at V came to 5 bases and at J to 1 base, leaving 16 bases not matched to a gene. The CDR3 runs 19 residues. Germline CDR1 is MNHEY and CDR2 is SVGEGT. The CDR3 here is CASSADRAGFGVSNQPQHF. The CDR3 nucleotides are TGTGCCAGCAGTGCGGACAGGGCCGGATTTGGGGTAAGCAATCAGCCCCAGCATTTT.

At least ten counts were recorded for this clonotype. The V call is TRBV5-1, the J call TRBJ2-5; either TRBD1 or TRBD2 may fit D (5 bases each). Germline assignment: CDR1 SGHRS and CDR2 YFSETQ. Trimming took 3 bases from V and 2 from J, leaving 11 bases between them. This CDR3 is 14 amino acids long. DNA of the CDR3: TGCGCCAGCAGCTCCGGGACGGTTCAAGAGACCCAGTACTTC. The encoded protein is CASSSGTVQETQYF.

This clonotype came up a few times. With a much larger clone just one base away, this may be a read error. This chain connects TRBV4-1 to TRBJ1-2; no definite D call. This CDR3 has 14 amino acids. The germline V gene encodes CDR1 MGHRA and CDR2 YSYEKL. V shed 0 bases and J shed 2 bases, with 7 bases lying between them. CDR3 amino acids: CASSQEPPNYGYTF. CDR3 in DNA: TGCGCCAGCAGCCAAGAACCCCCCAACTATGGCTACACCTTC.

This clonotype was picked up many times. The chain has TRBV7-9 and TRBJ2-2; D gene uncertain. This CDR3 has 13 amino acids. Trimming took 5 bases from V and 4 from J, leaving 8 bases between them. Germline lookup yields CDR1 SEHNR and CDR2 FQNEAQ (reference sequence). In DNA, the CDR3 is TGTGCCAGCAGCCTTCGCCGCACCGGGGAGCTGTTTTTT. The encoded protein is CASSLRRTGELFF.

Ten or more counts support this clonotype. The V call is TRBV9, the J call TRBJ2-3; tentative D call: TRBD1 (5 bases). V lost 0 bases and J 4 bases, leaving 15 bases between the germline ends. Germline V CDR1 and CDR2: SGDLS, YYNGEE. The CDR3 has 16 residues. The CDR3 sequence: CASSVDQGPSADTQYF. CDR3 DNA: TGTGCCAGCAGCGTAGACCAGGGTCCCTCGGCAGATACGCAGTATTTT.

This clonotype came up a few times. The chain joins TRBV5-1 to TRBJ2-7; 7 bases fit TRBD1. Germline trimming cut 4 bases from V and 1 base from J; bases unmatched to any gene: 8. The CDR3 contains 15 residues. From germline, CDR1 is SGHRS and CDR2 YFSETQ. As DNA, the CDR3 is TGCGCCAGCAGCATATACCCGGGACAGTCCTACGAGCAGTACTTC. It encodes CASSIYPGQSYEQYF.

This clonotype was recorded at least ten times. The chain uses TRBV12-3 or TRBV12-4 and TRBJ2-1; D gene uncertain. The CDR3 length is 11 residues. V gave up 2 bases and J gave up 9 bases, with 5 bases separating them. The CDR3: CASSLNSEQFF. CDR3 nucleotides: TGTGCCAGCAGTTTAAACAGTGAGCAGTTCTTC.